The rows below give T cell receptor beta chains drawn from one sample of a study of CD8+ T cells in alopecia areata. Libraries were prepared by immunoSEQ multiplex PCR; TCRdb keeps only in-frame clonotypes and omits some of them. This table holds about 180,000 clones, about 48% found once. The specimen was CD8+ T cells sorted from blood, collected at week 24, from a patient treated with tofacitinib. The receptor source for this set is a human donor with alopecia areata. Each CDR3 is given with its conserved first and last residue. D genes are given only for firm matches. For some rows the clone size is stated as once, few or many, or as a class when expanded; others skip it.

CDR3 protein	CDR3 DNA	D gene	clone size	V gene	J gene
CASRQGAVNQPQHF	TGTGCCTCGCGGCAGGGGGCAGTGAATCAGCCCCAGCATTTT	TRBD1	.	TRBV15	TRBJ1-5
CAWSISSPGKLFF	TGTGCCTGGAGTATATCATCCCCCGGAAAACTGTTTTTT	.	.	TRBV30	TRBJ1-4
CSVETWENTEAFF	TGCAGCGTTGAAACTTGGGAGAACACTGAAGCTTTCTTT	.	few	TRBV29-1	TRBJ1-1
CASSTGQGPDGYTF	TGCGCCAGCAGCACGGGACAGGGACCCGATGGCTACACCTTC	TRBD1	.	TRBV5-1	TRBJ1-2
CASSTGTANTGELFF	TGTGCCAGCAGCACTGGGACAGCGAACACCGGGGAGCTGTTTTTT	TRBD1	few	TRBV9	TRBJ2-2
CASSQGRFSSTDTQYF	TGTGCCAGCAGCCAAGGCCGGTTTTCAAGCACAGATACGCAGTATTTT	.	.	TRBV14	TRBJ2-3
CASSDVGTATNEKLFF	TGTGCCAGCAGTGATGTGGGGACCGCAACTAATGAAAAACTGTTTTTT	.	.	TRBV2	TRBJ1-4
CSVEETGDGNQPQHF	TGCAGCGTTGAAGAAACCGGGGATGGCAATCAGCCCCAGCATTTT	.	.	TRBV29-1	TRBJ1-5
CATSRGRADEQYF	TGTGCCACCAGCAGAGGTCGGGCCGACGAGCAGTACTTC	.	.	TRBV15	TRBJ2-7
CAWFDGNGYTF	TGTGCCTGGTTCGACGGGAATGGCTACACCTTC	.	few	TRBV30	TRBJ1-2
CATRQGGAEAFF	TGTGCCACGCGACAGGGGGGGGCTGAAGCTTTCTTT	TRBD1	few	TRBV19	TRBJ1-1
CASSIGDYNEQFF	TGTGCCAGTAGTATCGGCGACTACAATGAGCAGTTCTTC	.	few	TRBV19	TRBJ2-1
CAWSVLGREQFF	TGTGCCTGGAGTGTACTCGGCCGGGAGCAGTTCTTC	.	.	TRBV30	TRBJ2-1
CASSEPAGGYEQYF	TGTGCCAGCAGTGAACCGGCAGGGGGGTACGAGCAGTACTTC	.	.	TRBV2	TRBJ2-7
CASSVGTGSAAFF	TGTGCCAGCAGCGTAGGGACAGGGAGCGCGGCTTTCTTT	TRBD1	.	TRBV9	TRBJ1-1
CASSPGTSATYNEQFF	TGTGCCAGCAGCCCCGGGACTAGCGCGACATACAATGAGCAGTTCTTC	TRBD2	.	TRBV7-3	TRBJ2-1
CASSRTGYGYTF	TGTGCCAGCAGCCGTACAGGGTATGGCTACACCTTC	.	.	TRBV14	TRBJ1-2
CASMGLASSNEQYF	TGTGCCAGCATGGGGCTAGCGAGTTCAAACGAGCAGTACTTC	.	.	TRBV2	TRBJ2-7
CAWNGQSYEQYF	TGTGCCTGGAATGGGCAGTCCTACGAGCAGTACTTC	.	.	TRBV30	TRBJ2-7
CASSSPVGYEQYF	TGTGCCAGCAGCTCCCCGGTTGGGTACGAGCAGTACTTC	.	few	TRBV7-9	TRBJ2-7
CASSQDRQGNTEAFF	TGCGCCAGCAGCCAAGATCGACAGGGCAACACTGAAGCTTTCTTT	TRBD1	.	TRBV4-3	TRBJ1-1
CASSPPGAGWELFF	TGTGCCAGCAGCCCCCCGGGGGCGGGGTGGGAGCTGTTTTTT	.	.	TRBV9	TRBJ2-2
CASSQDWKGVSPLHF	TGCGCCAGCAGCCAAGATTGGAAAGGGGTCTCACCCCTCCACTTT	.	.	TRBV4-3	TRBJ1-6
CAWSDLGTEAFF	TGTGCCTGGAGTGACTTAGGCACTGAAGCTTTCTTT	.	few	TRBV30	TRBJ1-1
CSVAYRDRDILF	TGCAGCGTAGCTTACCGGGACAGGGACATTCTCTTC	TRBD1	.	TRBV29-1	TRBJ1-2
CASSVVGGGNEQFF	TGTGCCAGCAGCGTAGTGGGCGGGGGCAATGAGCAGTTCTTC	TRBD2	.	TRBV9	TRBJ2-1
CAWRGLGLRSPTDTIYF	TGTGCCTGGAGGGGCCTCGGCCTTCGTTCCCCAACGGACACCATATATTTT	.	.	TRBV30	TRBJ1-3
CASSSDQKGAFF	TGCGCCAGCAGCTCTGACCAGAAGGGAGCTTTCTTT	.	.	TRBV5-1	TRBJ1-1
CAWGQGGYEQYF	TGTGCCTGGGGACAGGGGGGATACGAGCAGTACTTC	TRBD1	.	TRBV30	TRBJ2-7
CASRISGEADTQYF	TGTGCCAGCAGGATTAGCGGCGAGGCAGATACGCAGTATTTT	.	.	TRBV6-5	TRBJ2-3
CSVDGAQGTYEQYF	TGCAGCGTTGACGGGGCACAGGGAACCTACGAGCAGTACTTC	.	.	TRBV29-1	TRBJ2-7
CASSLEWGGRYNEQFF	TGCGCCAGCAGCCTAGAATGGGGGGGGAGGTACAATGAGCAGTTCTTC	TRBD2	.	TRBV4-3	TRBJ2-1
CASSLYPSGTDTQYF	TGTGCCAGCAGTTTATACCCTTCTGGCACAGATACGCAGTATTTT	.	.	TRBV27	TRBJ2-3
CASSPTLAPYNEQFF	TGCGCCAGCAGCCCAACACTGGCCCCCTACAATGAGCAGTTCTTC	.	.	TRBV4-3	TRBJ2-1
CSVEGTSALETQYF	TGCAGCGTTGAGGGGACTAGCGCGTTGGAGACCCAGTACTTC	TRBD2	few	TRBV29-1	TRBJ2-5
CASSQDRRATDTQYF	TGCGCCAGCAGCCAAGATAGGAGGGCCACAGATACGCAGTATTTT	.	.	TRBV4-3	TRBJ2-3
CASSYQQGGTYNEQFF	TGTGCCAGCAGTTACCAACAGGGGGGTACATACAATGAGCAGTTCTTC	TRBD1	.	TRBV6-5	TRBJ2-1
CASSLNYEQYF	TGTGCCAGCAGCTTGAACTACGAGCAGTACTTC	.	.	TRBV13	TRBJ2-7
CAWIQGMNGYTF	TGTGCCTGGATACAGGGGATGAATGGCTACACCTTC	TRBD1	.	TRBV30	TRBJ1-2
CASSPHRGPNTEAFF	TGTGCCAGCAGCCCCCACAGGGGGCCGAACACTGAAGCTTTCTTT	TRBD1	.	TRBV9	TRBJ1-1
CASSREANQRGSETQYF	TGTGCCAGCAGCCGCGAGGCAAACCAGCGGGGGTCAGAGACCCAGTACTTC	TRBD2	once	TRBV9	TRBJ2-5
CASSVGGRSSYNEQFF	TGTGCCAGCAGCGTAGGTGGCCGCAGCTCCTACAATGAGCAGTTCTTC	.	once	TRBV9	TRBJ2-1
CASSMEGLVMERQFF	TGCGCCAGCAGCATGGAGGGACTAGTAATGGAGAGGCAGTTCTTC	TRBD2	.	TRBV5-1	TRBJ2-1
CASSESIGQGDEKLFF	TGCGCCAGCAGTGAGTCGATAGGGCAGGGGGATGAAAAACTGTTTTTT	TRBD1	few	TRBV10-1	TRBJ1-4
CAIREQGTPYEQYF	TGTGCCATCAGGGAACAGGGGACTCCCTACGAGCAGTACTTC	.	.	TRBV10-3	TRBJ2-7
CASSQGWTVNTEAFF	TGCGCCAGCAGCCAAGGATGGACGGTGAACACTGAAGCTTTCTTT	.	.	TRBV4-3	TRBJ1-1